This entry is about one TCR beta chain. Its specificity is unknown. Each CDR3 protein gets one entry in TCRdb, which reprocessed the 5' RACE reads and gives no DNA. Its table lists 150,000 to 180,000 distinct CDR3 sequences. The record originates from a study of T cells expressing NK-cell markers. Study overall: Researchers got TCR beta repertoires out of sorted CD3+CD56+NKG2C+, CD3+CD56+NKG2C- and CD3+CD56-NKG2C+ T cells. Study-level points and caveats: Dominant NKG2C+ clonotypes in five to seven donors made up about 1.0-8% of CD8+ T cells. Expanded NKG2C+ T cell clones were not confirmed as HCMV-specific.

The sequencing sample was made of blood T cells: a sorted CD56 or NKG2C T cell subset, CD4+ or CD8+ T cells, or bulk PBMC T cells (not recorded which). This clonotype was sampled from a woman aged 45-59 years in good health.

CDR3 region: CASRTGTDQETQYF. V usage is TRBV25-1 and J usage is TRBJ2-5; the D call of TRBD1 rests on TCRdb alone, since no DNA is present to check it. The CDR3 is 14 residues long. Germline V CDR1 and CDR2: MGHDK, SYGVNS.